This T cell receptor beta chain was recorded in a study of blood T cell repertoires in COVID-19. TCRdb keeps only in-frame clones here, not all; method: immunoSEQ multiplex PCR. Of approximately 240,000 clones in the sample, more than 80% were seen once. The CDR3 has 14 residues. Deletions cut 1 base from V and 6 bases from J, with 9 bases between. Germline CDR1 reads LGHNT; CDR2 reads FRNRAP. V is TRBV12-5 and J is TRBJ2-2; tentative D call: TRBD1 (6 bases). The origin of this receptor is a human donor in a cohort sampled during active COVID-19. The sequencing sample was made of peripheral blood. The CDR3 loop reads CASGLAEGAGELFF. In DNA form, the CDR3 reads TGTGCTAGTGGTTTGGCCGAGGGGGCCGGGGAGCTGTTTTTT.